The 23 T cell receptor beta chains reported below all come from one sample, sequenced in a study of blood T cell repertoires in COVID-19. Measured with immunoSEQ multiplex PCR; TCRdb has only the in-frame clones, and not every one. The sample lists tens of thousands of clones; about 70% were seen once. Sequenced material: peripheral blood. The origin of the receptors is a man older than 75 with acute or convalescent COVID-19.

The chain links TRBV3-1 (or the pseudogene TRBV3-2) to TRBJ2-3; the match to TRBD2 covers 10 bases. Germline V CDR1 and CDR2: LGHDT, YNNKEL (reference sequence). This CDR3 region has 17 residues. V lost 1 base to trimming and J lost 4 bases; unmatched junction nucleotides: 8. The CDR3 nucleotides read TGTGCCAGCAGCCAAGTTCCTAGCGGGAGAAAATCAGATACGCAGTATTTT. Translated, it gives CASSQVPSGRKSDTQYF.

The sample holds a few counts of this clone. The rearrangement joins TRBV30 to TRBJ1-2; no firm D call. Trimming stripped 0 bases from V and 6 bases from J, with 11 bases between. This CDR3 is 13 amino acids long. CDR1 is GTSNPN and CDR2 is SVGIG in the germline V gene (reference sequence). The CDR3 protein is CAWSVLAGNGYTF. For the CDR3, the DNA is TGTGCCTGGAGTGTACTGGCCGGGAATGGCTACACCTTC.

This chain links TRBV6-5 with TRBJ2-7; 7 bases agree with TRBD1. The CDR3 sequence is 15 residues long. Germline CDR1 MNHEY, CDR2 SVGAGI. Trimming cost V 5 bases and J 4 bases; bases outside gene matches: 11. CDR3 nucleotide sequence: TGTGCCAGCAGTAATTTGGCGACAGGGACATACGAGCAGTACTTC. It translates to CASSNLATGTYEQYF.

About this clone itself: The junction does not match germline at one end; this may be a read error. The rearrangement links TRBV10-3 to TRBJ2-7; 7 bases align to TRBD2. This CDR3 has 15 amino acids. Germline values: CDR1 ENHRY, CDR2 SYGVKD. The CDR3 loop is CATSDFGGRSYEQYF. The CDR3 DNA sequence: TGTGCCACCAGTGACTTCGGCGGGAGAAGCTACGAGCAGTACTTC.

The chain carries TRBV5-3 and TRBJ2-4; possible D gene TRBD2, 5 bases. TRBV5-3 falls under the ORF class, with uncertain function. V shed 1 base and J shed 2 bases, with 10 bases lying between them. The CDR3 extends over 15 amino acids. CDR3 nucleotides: TGTGCCAGAAGCTTGAGGACTGCCCCCAAAAACATTCAGTACTTC. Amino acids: CARSLRTAPKNIQYF.

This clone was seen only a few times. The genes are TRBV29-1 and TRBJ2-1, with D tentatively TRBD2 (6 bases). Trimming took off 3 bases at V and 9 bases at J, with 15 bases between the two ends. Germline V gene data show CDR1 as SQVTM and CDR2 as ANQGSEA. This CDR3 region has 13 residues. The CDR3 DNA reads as TGCAGCGTTGATGGGACGACTAGTAGTGAGCAGTTCTTC. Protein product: CSVDGTTSSEQFF.

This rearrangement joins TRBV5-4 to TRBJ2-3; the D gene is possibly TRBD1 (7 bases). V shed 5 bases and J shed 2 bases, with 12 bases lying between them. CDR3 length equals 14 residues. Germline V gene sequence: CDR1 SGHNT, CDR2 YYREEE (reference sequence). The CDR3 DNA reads TGTGCCAGCAGGCGGGACAGATACACAGATACGCAGTATTTT. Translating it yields CASRRDRYTDTQYF.

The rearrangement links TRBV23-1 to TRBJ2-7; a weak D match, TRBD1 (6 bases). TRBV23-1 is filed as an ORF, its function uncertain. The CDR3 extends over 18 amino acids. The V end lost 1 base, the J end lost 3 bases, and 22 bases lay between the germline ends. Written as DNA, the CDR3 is TGCGCCAGCAGTCAATACACGCCCACGGACAGCAAAATCTACGAGCAGTACTTC. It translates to CASSQYTPTDSKIYEQYF.

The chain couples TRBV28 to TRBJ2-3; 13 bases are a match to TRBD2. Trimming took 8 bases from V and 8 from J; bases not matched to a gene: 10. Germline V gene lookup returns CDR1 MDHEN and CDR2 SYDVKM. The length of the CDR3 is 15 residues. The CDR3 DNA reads TGTGCCAGCTCGGGACTAGCGGGGCCCGTAGGTACGCAGTATTTT. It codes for CASSGLAGPVGTQYF.

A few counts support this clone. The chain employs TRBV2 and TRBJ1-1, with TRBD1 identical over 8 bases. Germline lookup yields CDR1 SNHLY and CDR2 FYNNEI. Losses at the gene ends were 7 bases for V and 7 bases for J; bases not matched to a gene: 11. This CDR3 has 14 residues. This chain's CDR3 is CASTLPGTGGEAFF. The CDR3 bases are TGTGCCAGCACCTTGCCGGGGACAGGTGGTGAAGCTTTCTTT.

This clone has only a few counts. The CDR3 spells CASSIGGMSTDTQYF. Here the CDR3 DNA reads TGTGCCAGTAGTATCGGCGGGATGAGCACAGATACGCAGTATTTT. The chain joins TRBV19 to TRBJ2-3; a possible D gene is TRBD2 (6 bases). This CDR3 has 15 residues. Trimming removed 3 bases at V and 0 bases at J, with 10 bases between. Germline V CDR1 and CDR2: LNHDA, SQIVND (reference sequence).

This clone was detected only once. CDR3 DNA: TGTGCCAGCAGGACAGGTACCTACTCTGGAAACACCATATATTTT. It specifies CASRTGTYSGNTIYF. The chain couples TRBV6-5 to TRBJ1-3; perhaps TRBD1 as D (6 bases). The CDR3 has 15 amino acids. Germline V gene lookup returns CDR1 MNHEY and CDR2 SVGAGI. The germline V and J ends were trimmed by 6 bases and 0 bases, with 12 bases remaining between them.

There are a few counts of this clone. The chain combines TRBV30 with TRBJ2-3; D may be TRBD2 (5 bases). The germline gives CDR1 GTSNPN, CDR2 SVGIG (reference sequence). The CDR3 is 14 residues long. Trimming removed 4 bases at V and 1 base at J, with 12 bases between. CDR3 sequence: CAWTAGWGTDTQYF. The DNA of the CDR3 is TGTGCCTGGACGGCGGGCTGGGGCACAGATACGCAGTATTTT. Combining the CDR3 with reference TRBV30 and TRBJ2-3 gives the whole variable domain SQTIHQWPATLVQPVGSPLSLECTVEGTSNPNLYWYRQAAGRGLQLLFYSVGIGQISSEVPQNLSASRPQDRQFILSSKKLLLSDSGFYLCAWTAGWGTDTQYFGPGTRLTVL.

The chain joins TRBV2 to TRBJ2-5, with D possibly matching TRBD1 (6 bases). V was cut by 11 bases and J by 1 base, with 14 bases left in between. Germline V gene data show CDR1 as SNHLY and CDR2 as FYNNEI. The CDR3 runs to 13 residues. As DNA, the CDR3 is TGTGCCGTATCGGGACAATTCCAAGAGACCCAGTACTTC. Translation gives CAVSGQFQETQYF.

The CDR3 bases are TGTGCCAGCAGCTTTGGGCCGCCCTACGAGCAGTACTTC. Encoded protein: CASSFGPPYEQYF. The gene calls are TRBV7-2 and TRBJ2-7; no firm D call. The CDR3 sequence is 13 residues long. CDR1 SGHTA and CDR2 FQGNSA come from the germline V gene. V lost 3 bases, J lost 2 bases, and 8 bases lay in between.

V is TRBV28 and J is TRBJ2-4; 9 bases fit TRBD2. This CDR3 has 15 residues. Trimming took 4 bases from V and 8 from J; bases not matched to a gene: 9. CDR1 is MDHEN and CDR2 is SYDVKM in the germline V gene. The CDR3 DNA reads TGTGCCAGCAGTTGGGGTAGCGGGAGTATGGACATTCAGTACTTC. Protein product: CASSWGSGSMDIQYF. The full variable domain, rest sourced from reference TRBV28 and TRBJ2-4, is DVKVTQSSRYLVKRTGEKVFLECVQDMDHENMFWYRQDPGLGLRLIYFSYDVKMKEKGDIPEGYSVSREKKERFSLILESASTNQTSMYLCASSWGSGSMDIQYFGAGTRLSVL.

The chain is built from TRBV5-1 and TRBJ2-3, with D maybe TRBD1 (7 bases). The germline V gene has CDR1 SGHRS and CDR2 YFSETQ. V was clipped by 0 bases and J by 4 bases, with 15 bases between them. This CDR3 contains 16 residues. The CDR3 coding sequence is TGCGCCAGCAGCTTGGGAATTGGCAGGGGGGCAGATACGCAGTATTTT. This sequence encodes CASSLGIGRGADTQYF.

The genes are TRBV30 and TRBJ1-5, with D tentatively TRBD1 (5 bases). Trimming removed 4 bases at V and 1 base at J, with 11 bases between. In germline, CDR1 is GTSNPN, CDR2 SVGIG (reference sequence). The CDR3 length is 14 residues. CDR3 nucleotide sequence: TGTGCCTGGACCGGGGGAGGGAGCAATCAGCCCCAGCATTTT. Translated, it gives CAWTGGGSNQPQHF.

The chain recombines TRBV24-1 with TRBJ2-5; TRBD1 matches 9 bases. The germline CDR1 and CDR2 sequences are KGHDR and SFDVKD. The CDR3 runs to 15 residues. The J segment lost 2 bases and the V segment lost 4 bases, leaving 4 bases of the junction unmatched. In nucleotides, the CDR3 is TGTGCCACCAGTGACTCCGGGACAGGGCAAGAGACCCAGTACTTC. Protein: CATSDSGTGQETQYF.

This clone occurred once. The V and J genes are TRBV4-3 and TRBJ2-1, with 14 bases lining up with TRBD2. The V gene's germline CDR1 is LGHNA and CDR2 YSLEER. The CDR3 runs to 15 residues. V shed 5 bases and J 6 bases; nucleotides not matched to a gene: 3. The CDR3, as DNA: TGCGCCAGCAGCGGAGGACTAGCGGGAGGCAATGAGCAGTTCTTC. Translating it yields CASSGGLAGGNEQFF.

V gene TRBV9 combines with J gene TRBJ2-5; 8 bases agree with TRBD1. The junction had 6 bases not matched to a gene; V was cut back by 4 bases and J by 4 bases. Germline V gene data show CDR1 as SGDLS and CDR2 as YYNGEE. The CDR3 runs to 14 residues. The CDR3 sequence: CASSSLQGGETQYF. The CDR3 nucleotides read TGTGCCAGCAGCAGCTTACAGGGGGGAGAGACCCAGTACTTC.

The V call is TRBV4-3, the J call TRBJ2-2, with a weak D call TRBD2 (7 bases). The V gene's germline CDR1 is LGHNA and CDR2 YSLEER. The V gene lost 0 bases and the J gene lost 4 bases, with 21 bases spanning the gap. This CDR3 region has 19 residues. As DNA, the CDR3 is TGCGCCAGCAGCCAAGATCGCCTGGGGGCTAGCGGATTCACCGGGGAGCTGTTTTTT. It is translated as CASSQDRLGASGFTGELFF.

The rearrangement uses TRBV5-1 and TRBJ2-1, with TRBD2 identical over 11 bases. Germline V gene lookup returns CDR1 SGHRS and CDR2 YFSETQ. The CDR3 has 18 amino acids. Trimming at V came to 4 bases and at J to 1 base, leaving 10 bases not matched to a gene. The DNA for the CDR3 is TGCGCCAGCAGCCGAGGGACTAGCGGATTAAAATCCTACAATGAGCAGTTCTTC. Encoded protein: CASSRGTSGLKSYNEQFF.